This T cell receptor beta chain derives from a study of molecular identifiers for immune sequencing clone quantification. In TCRdb, the PCR reads were re-called with MiXCR into one record per CDR3 protein. The sample yields about 35,000 distinct CDR3 sequences, 15% to 20% seen once. This clonotype was seen repeatedly, ten times or more. The CDR3 extends over 13 amino acids. The V and J ends lost 2 bases and 3 bases respectively, with 7 bases between them. Per germline, CDR1 MNHEY and CDR2 SVGEGT. The clonotype was recovered from a human donor in good health. Some libraries in this study had Jurkat cell RNA spiked in. The sequenced sample consisted of naive CD8+ T cells from blood, with Jurkat cell RNA spiked in. Stated subset: FACS-sorted CD8+CD4-CCR7+CD45RA+ naive T cells. The chain joins TRBV6-2 or TRBV6-3 to TRBJ1-2, with D uncertain. As DNA, the CDR3 is TGTGCCAGCAGTTACGTACAGTACTATGGCTACACCTTC. Translating gives CASSYVQYYGYTF.